This T cell receptor (beta chain) stems from a study of blood T cell repertoires in COVID-19. Overall study: The samples span acute and convalescent COVID-19 from the United States, Italy and Spain. The cDNA or gDNA used as material had been derived from T cells, B-cell-depleted T cells, or PBMCs.

The CDR3 is 17 residues long. Looked up from germline, CDR1 is LNHDA and CDR2 is SQIVND (reference sequence). The V gene end was trimmed by 5 bases and the J gene end by 4 bases; junction bases not matched to a gene: 9. While infection was still active, Seattle patients were enrolled and then followed longitudinally. This table comes from immunoSEQ multiplex PCR, and its TCRdb copy is limited to in-frame clones, with some not included. The repertoire includes some 290,000 clones, about 90% of them detected once, and less than 3% sits in the top ten. This clone occurred once. This sequence originates from a woman aged 25 to 45 with COVID-19, enrolled during active disease. The chain couples TRBV19 to TRBJ2-5; TRBD2 matches at 14 bases. Specimen: peripheral blood. The CDR3 coding sequence is TGTGCCAGTAGTCTCGGACTAGCGGGAGGTGTGGCAGAGACCCAGTACTTC. This codes for CASSLGLAGGVAETQYF. Combining the CDR3 with reference TRBV19 and TRBJ2-5 gives the whole variable domain DGGITQSPKYLFRKEGQNVTLSCEQNLNHDAMYWYRQDPGQGLRLIYYSQIVNDFQKGDIAEGYSVSREKKESFPLTVTSAQKNPTAFYLCASSLGLAGGVAETQYFGPGTRLLVL.